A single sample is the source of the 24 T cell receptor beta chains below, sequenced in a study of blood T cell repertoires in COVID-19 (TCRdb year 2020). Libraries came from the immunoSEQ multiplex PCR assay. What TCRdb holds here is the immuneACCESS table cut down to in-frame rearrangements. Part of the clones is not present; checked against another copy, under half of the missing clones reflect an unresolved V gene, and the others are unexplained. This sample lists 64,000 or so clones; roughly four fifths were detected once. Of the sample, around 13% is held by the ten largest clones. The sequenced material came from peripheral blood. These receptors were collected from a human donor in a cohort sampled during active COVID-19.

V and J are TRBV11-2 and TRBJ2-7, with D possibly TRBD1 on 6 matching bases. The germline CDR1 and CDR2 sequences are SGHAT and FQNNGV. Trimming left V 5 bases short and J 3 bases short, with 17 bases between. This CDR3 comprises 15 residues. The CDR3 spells CASSQIQGNFYEQYF. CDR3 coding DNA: TGTGCCAGCAGCCAAATCCAGGGGAATTTCTACGAGCAGTACTTC.

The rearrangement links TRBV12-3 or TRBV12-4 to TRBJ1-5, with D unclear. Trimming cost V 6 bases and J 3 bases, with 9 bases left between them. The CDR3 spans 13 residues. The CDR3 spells CASSLGPNQPQHF. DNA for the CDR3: TGTGCCAGCAGCCTGGGCCCCAATCAGCCCCAGCATTTT.

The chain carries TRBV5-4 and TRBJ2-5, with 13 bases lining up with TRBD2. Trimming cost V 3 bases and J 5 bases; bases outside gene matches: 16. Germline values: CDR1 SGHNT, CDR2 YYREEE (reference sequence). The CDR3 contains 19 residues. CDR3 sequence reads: CASSYRLAGGLAWGETQYF. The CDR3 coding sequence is TGTGCCAGCAGCTATCGACTAGCGGGGGGCCTCGCCTGGGGGGAGACCCAGTACTTC.

The CDR3 sequence is CASSDVGAQRAFF. DNA of the CDR3: TGTGCCAGCAGTGACGTGGGGGCTCAGCGGGCTTTCTTT. The chain carries TRBV6-1 and TRBJ1-1; TRBD1 might be the D (6 bases). Germline values: CDR1 MNHNS, CDR2 SASEGT. Trimming stripped 3 bases from V and 11 bases from J, with 16 bases between. This CDR3 has 13 residues.

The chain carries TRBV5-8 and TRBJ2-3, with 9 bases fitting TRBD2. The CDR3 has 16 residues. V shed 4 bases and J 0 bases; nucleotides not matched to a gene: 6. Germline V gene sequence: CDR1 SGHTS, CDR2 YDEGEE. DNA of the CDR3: TGTGCCAGCAGCCCAAGACTAGCGGTTAGCACAGATACGCAGTATTTT. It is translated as CASSPRLAVSTDTQYF.

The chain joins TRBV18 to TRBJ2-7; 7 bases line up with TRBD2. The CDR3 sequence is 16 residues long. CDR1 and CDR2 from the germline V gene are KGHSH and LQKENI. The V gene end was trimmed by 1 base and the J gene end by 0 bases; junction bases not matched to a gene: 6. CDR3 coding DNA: TGTGCCAGCTCACCACTTCCCGGGACTACCTCCTACGAGCAGTACTTC. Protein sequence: CASSPLPGTTSYEQYF.

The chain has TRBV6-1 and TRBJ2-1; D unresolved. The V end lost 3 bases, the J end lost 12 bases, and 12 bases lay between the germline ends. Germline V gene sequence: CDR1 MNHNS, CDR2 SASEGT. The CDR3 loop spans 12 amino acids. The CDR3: CASSETPSPQFF. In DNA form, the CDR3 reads TGTGCCAGCAGTGAGACTCCCTCACCGCAGTTCTTC.

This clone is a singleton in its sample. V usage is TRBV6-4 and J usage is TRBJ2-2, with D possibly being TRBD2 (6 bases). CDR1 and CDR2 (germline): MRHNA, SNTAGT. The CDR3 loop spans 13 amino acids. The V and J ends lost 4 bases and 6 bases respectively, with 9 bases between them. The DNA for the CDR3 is TGTGCCAGCAGTGTGTCGGGGGCCGGGGAGCTGTTTTTT. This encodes CASSVSGAGELFF.

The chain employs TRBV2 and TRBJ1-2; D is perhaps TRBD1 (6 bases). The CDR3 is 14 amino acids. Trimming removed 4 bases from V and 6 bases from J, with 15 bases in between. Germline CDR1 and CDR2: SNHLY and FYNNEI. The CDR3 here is CASSVLAGGHGYTF. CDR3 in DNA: TGTGCCAGCAGTGTTTTGGCGGGGGGGCATGGCTACACCTTC.

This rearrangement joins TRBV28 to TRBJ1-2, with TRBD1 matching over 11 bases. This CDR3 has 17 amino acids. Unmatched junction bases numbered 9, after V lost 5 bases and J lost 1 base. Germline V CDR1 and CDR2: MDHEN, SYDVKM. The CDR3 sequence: CASSASGTGGLNYGYTF. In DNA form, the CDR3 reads TGTGCCAGCAGTGCAAGCGGGACAGGGGGTCTTAACTATGGCTACACCTTC.

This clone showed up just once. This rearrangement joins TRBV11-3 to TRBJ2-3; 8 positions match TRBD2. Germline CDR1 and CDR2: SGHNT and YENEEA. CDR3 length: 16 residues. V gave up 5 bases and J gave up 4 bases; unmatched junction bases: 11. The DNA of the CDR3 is TGTGCCAGCAGCGCCTCCCGGGGGGGCTGGGCAGATACGCAGTATTTT. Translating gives CASSASRGGWADTQYF.

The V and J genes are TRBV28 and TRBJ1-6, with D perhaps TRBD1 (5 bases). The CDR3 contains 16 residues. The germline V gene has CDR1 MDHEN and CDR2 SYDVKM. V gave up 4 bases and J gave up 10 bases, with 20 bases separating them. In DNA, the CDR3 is TGTGCCAGCAGTTCCGACCCCCGGCAGGGAAGGTCACCCCTCCACTTT. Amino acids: CASSSDPRQGRSPLHF.

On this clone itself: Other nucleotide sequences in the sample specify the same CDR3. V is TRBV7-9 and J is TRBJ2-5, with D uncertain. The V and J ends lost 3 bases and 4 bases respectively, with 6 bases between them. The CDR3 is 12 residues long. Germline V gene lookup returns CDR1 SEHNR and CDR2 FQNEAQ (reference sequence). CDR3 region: CASSFGGETQYF. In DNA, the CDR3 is TGTGCCAGCAGCTTCGGTGGAGAGACCCAGTACTTC.

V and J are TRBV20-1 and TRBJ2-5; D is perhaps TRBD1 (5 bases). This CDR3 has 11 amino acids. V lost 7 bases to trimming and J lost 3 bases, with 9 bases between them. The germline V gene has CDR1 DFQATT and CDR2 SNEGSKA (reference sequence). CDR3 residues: CSGQLKETQYF. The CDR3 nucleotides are TGCAGTGGACAGCTAAAAGAGACCCAGTACTTC.

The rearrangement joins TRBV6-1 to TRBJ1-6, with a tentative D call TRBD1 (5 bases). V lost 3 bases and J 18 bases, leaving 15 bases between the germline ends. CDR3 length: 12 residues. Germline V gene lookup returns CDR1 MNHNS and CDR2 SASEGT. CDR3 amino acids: CASSETASKPHF. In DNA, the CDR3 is TGTGCCAGCAGTGAGACAGCTTCAAAGCCCCACTTT.

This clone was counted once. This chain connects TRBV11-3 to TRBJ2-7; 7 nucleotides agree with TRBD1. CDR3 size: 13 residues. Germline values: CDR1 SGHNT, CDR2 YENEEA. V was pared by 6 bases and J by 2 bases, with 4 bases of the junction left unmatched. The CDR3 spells CASSRDRAYEQYF. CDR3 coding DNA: TGTGCCAGCAGTCGTGACAGGGCCTACGAGCAGTACTTC.

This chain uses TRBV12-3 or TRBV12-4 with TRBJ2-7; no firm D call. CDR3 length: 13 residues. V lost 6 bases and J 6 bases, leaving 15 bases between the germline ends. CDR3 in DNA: TGTGCCAGCAGCCGAACAGTAGTGGGCGAGCAGTACTTC. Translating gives CASSRTVVGEQYF.

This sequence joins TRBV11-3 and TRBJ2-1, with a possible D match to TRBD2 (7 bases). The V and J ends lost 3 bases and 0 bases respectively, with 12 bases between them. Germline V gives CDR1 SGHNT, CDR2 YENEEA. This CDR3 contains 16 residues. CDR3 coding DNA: TGTGCCAGCAGCTTCCGGGGGGCCGGCTCCTACAATGAGCAGTTCTTC. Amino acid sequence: CASSFRGAGSYNEQFF.

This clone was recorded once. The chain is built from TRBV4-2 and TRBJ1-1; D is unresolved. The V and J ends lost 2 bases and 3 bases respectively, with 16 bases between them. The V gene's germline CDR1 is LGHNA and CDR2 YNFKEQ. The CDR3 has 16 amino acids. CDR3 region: CASSQTARGGYTEAFF. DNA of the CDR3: TGTGCCAGCAGCCAAACCGCCCGAGGAGGATACACTGAAGCTTTCTTT.

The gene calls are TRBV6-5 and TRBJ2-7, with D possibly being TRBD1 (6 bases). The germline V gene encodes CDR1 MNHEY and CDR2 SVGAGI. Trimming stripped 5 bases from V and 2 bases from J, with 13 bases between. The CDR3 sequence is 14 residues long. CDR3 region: CASSTRDTTYEQYF. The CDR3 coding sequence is TGTGCCAGCAGTACCCGGGACACAACCTACGAGCAGTACTTC.

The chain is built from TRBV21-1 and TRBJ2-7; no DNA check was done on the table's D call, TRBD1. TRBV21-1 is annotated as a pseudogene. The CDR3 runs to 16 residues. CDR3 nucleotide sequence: TGTGCCAGCAGCAAAGAGGGGTTGACTGACTCCTACGAGCAGTACTTC. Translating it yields CASSKEGLTDSYEQYF.

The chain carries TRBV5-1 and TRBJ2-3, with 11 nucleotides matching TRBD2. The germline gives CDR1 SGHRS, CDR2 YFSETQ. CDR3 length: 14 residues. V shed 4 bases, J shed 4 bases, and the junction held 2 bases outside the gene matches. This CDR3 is CASSLSGGADTQYF. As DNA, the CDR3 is TGCGCCAGCAGCCTTAGCGGGGGGGCAGATACGCAGTATTTT.

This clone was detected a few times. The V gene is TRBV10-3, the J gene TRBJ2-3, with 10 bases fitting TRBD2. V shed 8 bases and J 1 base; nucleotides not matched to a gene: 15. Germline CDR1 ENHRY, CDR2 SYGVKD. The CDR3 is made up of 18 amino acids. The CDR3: CAIHPGGLAGAGTDTQYF. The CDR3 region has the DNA TGTGCCATCCATCCAGGGGGGCTAGCGGGGGCTGGCACAGATACGCAGTATTTT.

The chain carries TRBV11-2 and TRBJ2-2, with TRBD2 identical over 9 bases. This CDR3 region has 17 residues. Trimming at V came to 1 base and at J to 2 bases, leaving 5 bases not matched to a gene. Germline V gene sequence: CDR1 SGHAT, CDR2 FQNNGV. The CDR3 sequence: CASSLVLAGANTGELFF. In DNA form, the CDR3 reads TGTGCCAGCAGCTTAGTGTTAGCGGGGGCAAACACCGGGGAGCTGTTTTTT.